A selection of T cell receptor beta chains follows, all from one sample in a study of T cells after posttransplantation cyclophosphamide. Repertoires were generated with immunoSEQ multiplex PCR, while TCRdb's copy carries only in-frame clones and drops some. The sample lists about 9,100 clones, none appearing once, the ten largest making up around 3.3%. Source: PBMCs, taken about 350 days after allogeneic stem cell transplant with posttransplant cyclophosphamide. All receptors come from a male patient in his forties or fifties who received an allogeneic stem cell transplant from a related donor and was CMV-positive. Some T cells may arise from the graft donor. CDR3s leave out the opening cysteine and the closing phenylalanine or tryptophan.

J,V,CDR3
TRBJ1-1,TRBV2,ASSEAGENTEAF
TRBJ2-6,TRBV6-5,ASAGPGANVLT
TRBJ2-5,TRBV27,ASSFIGGGGAETQY
TRBJ2-2,TRBV7-7,ASSSSTSGVPLTGELF
TRBJ1-5,TRBV19,ASSTTGGRQPQH
TRBJ2-2,TRBV29-1,SAGAPLGGGLF
TRBJ2-1,TRBV5-1,ASSQGLAGDLFHEQF
TRBJ2-7,TRBV2,ALLKRAGFSSYEQY
TRBJ2-3,TRBV6-6,ASSVPGTDTQY
TRBJ1-5,TRBV15,ATSRDFRTAYSNQPQH
TRBJ1-6,TRBV5-8,ASSSLRGRDYNSPLH
TRBJ2-1,TRBV6-4,ASSVLAGGNEQF
TRBJ1-5,TRBV7-8,ASSLGGTGGGNQPQH
TRBJ1-1,TRBV14,ASSLPGQYEAF
TRBJ2-7,TRBV2,ASIDIRQGPYEQY
TRBJ2-1,TRBV2,ASRSGLAGGGQF
TRBJ2-3,TRBV2,ASSERGGGSEDTQY
TRBJ1-5,TRBV7-2,ASSPGGGAKQPQH
-,TRBV5-8,ASSLVPGHGNEQY
TRBJ2-1,TRBV19,ASSIIEHGAEQF
TRBJ2-3,TRBV19,ASSIEPPGDTQY
TRBJ2-7,TRBV5-6,ASNLGTSETYEQY
TRBJ1-1,TRBV15,ATSRRDRGPEAF
TRBJ2-3,TRBV18,ASSRPRRQGEDTQY
TRBJ1-6,TRBV5-6,ASSLTGTLIKNSPLH
TRBJ1-1,TRBV21-1,ASSKEGDRVGGNTEAF
TRBJ2-7,TRBV7-2,ASSEGWTSGGYEQY
TRBJ2-3,TRBV5-1,ASSRSPLDISTDTQY
TRBJ1-2,TRBV7-8,ASSLEARAVGGYT
TRBJ2-3,TRBV29-1,SVELSGTGTDTQY
TRBJ1-2,TRBV7-2,ASSSGQNYGYT
TRBJ2-3,TRBV14,ASSLGLADTQY
TRBJ2-2,TRBV7-2,ASSFTGGPFTGELF
TRBJ2-1,TRBV7-9,ASSQGTSGPYNEQF
TRBJ1-2,TRBV14,ASSQGLGVGYT
TRBJ1-2,TRBV7-2,ASSQAGWGGYGYT
TRBJ2-1,TRBV30,AGRFTTGTISYNEQF
TRBJ2-5,TRBV5-6,ASSLAGDRGLQETQY
TRBJ2-5,TRBV7-7,ASSLGLATQAQY
TRBJ2-1,TRBV18,ASSPPGGRYYNEQF
TRBJ2-6,TRBV11-2,ASSSFGAGANVLT
TRBJ2-1,TRBV5-1,ASSLVVAGLFIEF
TRBJ1-2,TRBV4-1,ASSQKTGGDNYGYT
TRBJ2-5,TRBV5-1,ASSPPGVTQY
TRBJ2-7,TRBV6-1,ASSEDTYEQY
TRBJ2-5,TRBV5-1,ASSLNVDRKETQY
TRBJ2-7,TRBV10-3,AIRQDFYEQY
TRBJ2-7,TRBV14,ASSQDFGDRVGEQY
TRBJ2-3,TRBV5-4,ASSIGLAGE
TRBJ2-4,TRBV7-8,ASSFTRQLAKNIQY